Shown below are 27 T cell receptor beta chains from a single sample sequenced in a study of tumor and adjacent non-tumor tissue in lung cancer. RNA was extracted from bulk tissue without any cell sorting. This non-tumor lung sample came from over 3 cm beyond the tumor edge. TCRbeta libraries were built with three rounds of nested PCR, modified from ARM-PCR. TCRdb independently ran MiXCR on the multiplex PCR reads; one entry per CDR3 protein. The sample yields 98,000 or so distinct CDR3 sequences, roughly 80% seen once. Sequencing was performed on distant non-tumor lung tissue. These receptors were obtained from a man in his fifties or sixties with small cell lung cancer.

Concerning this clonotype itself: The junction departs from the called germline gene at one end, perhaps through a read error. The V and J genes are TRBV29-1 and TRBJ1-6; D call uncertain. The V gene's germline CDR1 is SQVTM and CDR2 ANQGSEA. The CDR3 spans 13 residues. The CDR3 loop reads CSARSSYNSHLHF. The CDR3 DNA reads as TGCAGCGCGAGGAGCTCCTATAATTCACACCTCCATTTT.

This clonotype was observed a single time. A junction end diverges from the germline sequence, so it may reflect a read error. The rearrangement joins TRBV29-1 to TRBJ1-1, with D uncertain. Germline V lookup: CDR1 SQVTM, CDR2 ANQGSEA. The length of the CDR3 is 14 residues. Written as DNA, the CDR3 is TGCAGCGTTGACGGACCCCGTAGTAGAACTGAAACTTTCTTT. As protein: CSVDGPRSRTETFF.

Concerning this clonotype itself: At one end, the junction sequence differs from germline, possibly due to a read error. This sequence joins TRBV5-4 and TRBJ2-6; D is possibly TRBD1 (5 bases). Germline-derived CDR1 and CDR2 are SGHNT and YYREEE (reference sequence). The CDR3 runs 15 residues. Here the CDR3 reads CASSRSASGANILTF. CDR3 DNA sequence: TGTGCCAGCAGTCGGTCGGCCTCTGGGGCCAACATCCTGACTTTC.

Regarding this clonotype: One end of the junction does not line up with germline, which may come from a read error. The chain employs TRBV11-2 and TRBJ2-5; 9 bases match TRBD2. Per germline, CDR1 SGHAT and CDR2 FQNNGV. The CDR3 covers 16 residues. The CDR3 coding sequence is TGTGTCAGCAGTTTGAGACTAGCGGAGTACCAAGAGACCCAGTATTTC. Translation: CVSSLRLAEYQETQYF.

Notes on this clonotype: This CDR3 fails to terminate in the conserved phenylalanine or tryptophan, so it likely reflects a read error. CDR3 nucleotide sequence: TGTGCAATCAGTGAGTCGAAACTCGGAAAAGATACCCAGTACTTA. Amino acid sequence: CAISESKLGKDTQYL. The chain combines TRBV10-3 with TRBJ2-5; D unclear. The CDR3 contains 15 residues. Germline V gene sequence: CDR1 ENHRY, CDR2 SYGVKD.

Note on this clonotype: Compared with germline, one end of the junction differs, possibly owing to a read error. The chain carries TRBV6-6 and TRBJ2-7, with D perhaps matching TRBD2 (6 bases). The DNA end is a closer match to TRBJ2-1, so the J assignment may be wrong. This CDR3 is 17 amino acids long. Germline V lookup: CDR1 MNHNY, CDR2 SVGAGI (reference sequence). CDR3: CASSSLDLAVDTYEQFF. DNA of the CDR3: TGTGCCAGTAGTTCACTCGATTTAGCGGTAGACACCTACGAGCAGTTCTTC.

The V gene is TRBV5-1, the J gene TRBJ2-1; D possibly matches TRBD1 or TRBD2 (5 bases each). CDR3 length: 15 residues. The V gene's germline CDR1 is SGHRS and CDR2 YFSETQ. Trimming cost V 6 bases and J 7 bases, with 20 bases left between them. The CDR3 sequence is CASTPSRAVRNEQFF. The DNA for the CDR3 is TGCGCCAGCACCCCTAGCAGGGCAGTTAGGAATGAGCAGTTCTTC.

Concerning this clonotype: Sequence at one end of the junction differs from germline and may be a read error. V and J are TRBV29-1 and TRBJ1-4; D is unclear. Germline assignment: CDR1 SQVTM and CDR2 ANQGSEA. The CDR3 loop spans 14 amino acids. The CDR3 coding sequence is TGCAGCGTTTCAGTGTCTGCAACTAACGAAAAACTGTTTTTT. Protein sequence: CSVSVSATNEKLFF.

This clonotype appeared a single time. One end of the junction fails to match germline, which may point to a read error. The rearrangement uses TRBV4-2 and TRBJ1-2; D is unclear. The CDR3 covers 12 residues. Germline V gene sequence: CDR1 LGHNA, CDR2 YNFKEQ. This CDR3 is CASSQEYSSYTF. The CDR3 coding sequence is TGTGCCAGCAGCCAAGAATACAGTAGCTACACCTTT.

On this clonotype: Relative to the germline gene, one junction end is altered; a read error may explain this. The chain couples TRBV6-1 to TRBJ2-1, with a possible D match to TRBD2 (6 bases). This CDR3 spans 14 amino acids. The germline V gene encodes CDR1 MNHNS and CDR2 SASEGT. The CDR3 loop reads CDSIFSGSRNEQFF. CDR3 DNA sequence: TGTGACAGCATCTTTAGCGGTAGTAGGAACGAGCAGTTCTTC.

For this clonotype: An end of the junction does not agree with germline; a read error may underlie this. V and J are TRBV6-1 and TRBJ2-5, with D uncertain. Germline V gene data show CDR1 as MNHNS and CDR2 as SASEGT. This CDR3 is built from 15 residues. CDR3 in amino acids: CASSEAPDPQETRNF. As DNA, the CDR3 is TGTGCCAGCAGTGAAGCACCGGACCCACAAGAGACCCGGAACTTC.

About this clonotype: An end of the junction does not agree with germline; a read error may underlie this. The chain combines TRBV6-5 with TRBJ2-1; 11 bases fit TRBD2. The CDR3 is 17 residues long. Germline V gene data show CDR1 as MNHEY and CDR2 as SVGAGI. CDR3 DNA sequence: TGTGCCAGCAATTACACGATCTGGGGACTAGCGGACAATGGGCAGTTCTTC. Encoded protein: CASNYTIWGLADNGQFF.

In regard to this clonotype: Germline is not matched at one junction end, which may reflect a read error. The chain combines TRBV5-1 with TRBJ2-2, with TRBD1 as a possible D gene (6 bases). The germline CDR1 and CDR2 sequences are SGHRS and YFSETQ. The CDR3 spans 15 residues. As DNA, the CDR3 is TGCGCCAGAAGCCCTAGGGCAGGGGACACCGGGAAGCTGTTTTTT. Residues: CARSPRAGDTGKLFF.

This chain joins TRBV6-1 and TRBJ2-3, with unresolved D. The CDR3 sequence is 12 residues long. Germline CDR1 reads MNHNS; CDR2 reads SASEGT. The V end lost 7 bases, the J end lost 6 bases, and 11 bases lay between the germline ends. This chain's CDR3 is CASNFTPDTQYF. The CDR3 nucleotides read TGTGCCAGCAACTTCACTCCGGATACGCAGTATTTT.

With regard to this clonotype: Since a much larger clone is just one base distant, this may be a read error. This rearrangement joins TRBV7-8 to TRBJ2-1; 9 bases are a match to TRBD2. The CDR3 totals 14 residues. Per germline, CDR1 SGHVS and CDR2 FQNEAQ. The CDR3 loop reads CASSPSGTYDEQFF. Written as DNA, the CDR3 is TGTGCCAGCAGCCCTAGCGGGACCTACGATGAGCAGTTCTTC.

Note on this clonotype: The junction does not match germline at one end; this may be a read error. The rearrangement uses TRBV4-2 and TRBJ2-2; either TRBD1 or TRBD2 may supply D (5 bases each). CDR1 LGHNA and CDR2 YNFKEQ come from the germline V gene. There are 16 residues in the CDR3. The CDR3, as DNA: TGTGCCAGCAGCCAAGATCTCAGGGCGAAGACCAGGGAGCTATTTTTT. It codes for CASSQDLRAKTRELFF.

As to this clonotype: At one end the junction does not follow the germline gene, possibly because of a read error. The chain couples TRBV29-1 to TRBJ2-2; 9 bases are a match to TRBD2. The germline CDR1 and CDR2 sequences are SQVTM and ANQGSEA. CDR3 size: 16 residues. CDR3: CSAYGVAGVGTGEMFF. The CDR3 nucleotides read TGCAGCGCATACGGAGTAGCGGGAGTCGGCACCGGGGAGATGTTTTTT.

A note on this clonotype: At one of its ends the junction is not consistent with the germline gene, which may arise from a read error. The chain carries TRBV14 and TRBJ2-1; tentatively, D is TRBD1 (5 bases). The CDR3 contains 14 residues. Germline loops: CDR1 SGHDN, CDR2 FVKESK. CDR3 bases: TGTGCCTGCAGCGCGCATCCCCAGGGTGCTGTGCGGTTCTTC. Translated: CACSAHPQGAVRFF.

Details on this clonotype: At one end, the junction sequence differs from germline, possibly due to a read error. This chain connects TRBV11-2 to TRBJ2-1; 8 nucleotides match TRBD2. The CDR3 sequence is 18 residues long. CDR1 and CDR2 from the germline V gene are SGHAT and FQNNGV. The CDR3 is CASGLGVAGGYYYNEQFF. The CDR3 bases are TGTGCCAGCGGCTTAGGGGTGGCGGGAGGCTACTACTACAATGAGCAGTTCTTC.

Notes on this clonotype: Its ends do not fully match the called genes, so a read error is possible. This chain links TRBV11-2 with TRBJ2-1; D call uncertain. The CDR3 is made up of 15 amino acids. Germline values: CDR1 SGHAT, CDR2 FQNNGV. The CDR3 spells CGSSLEPASYNEQLF. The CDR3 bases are TGTGGCAGCAGCTTAGAACCCGCCTCCTACAATGAGCAGTTATTC.

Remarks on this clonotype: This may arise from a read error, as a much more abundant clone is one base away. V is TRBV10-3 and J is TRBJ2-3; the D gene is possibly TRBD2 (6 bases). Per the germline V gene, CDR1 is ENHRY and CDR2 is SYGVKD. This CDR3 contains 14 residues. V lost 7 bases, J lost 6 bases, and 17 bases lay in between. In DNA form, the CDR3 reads TGTGCCATCAATTTCTCGGCTAGCGAGGATACGCAGTATTTT. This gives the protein CAINFSASEDTQYF.

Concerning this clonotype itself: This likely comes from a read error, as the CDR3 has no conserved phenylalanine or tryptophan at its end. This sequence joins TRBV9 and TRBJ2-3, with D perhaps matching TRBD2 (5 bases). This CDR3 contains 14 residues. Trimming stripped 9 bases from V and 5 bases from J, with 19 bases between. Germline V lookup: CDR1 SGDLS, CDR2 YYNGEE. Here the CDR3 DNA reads TGTGCCATCGACCGATGGACTGGAGTAGATACGCAGTATTTG. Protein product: CAIDRWTGVDTQYL.

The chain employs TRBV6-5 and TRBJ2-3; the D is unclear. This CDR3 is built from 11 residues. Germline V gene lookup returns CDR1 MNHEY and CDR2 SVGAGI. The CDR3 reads CTSSNSGTQYF. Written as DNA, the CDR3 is TGTACAAGCAGCAATTCGGGTACGCAGTATTTT.

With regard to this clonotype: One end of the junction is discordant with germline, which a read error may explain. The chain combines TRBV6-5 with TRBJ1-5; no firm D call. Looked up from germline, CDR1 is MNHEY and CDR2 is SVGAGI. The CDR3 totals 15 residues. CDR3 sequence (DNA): TGTGCCAGCAAATTCGCACAGTTTAGCAATCAGCCCCACCATTTT. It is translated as CASKFAQFSNQPHHF.

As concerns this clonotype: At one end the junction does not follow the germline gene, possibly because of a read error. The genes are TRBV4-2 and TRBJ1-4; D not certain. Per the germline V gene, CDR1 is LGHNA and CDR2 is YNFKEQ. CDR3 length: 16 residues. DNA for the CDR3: TGTTCCAGCAGCCAAGTTCTTCCCGCGGCAGCCGAAAAACTGTTTTTT. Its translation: CSSSQVLPAAAEKLFF.

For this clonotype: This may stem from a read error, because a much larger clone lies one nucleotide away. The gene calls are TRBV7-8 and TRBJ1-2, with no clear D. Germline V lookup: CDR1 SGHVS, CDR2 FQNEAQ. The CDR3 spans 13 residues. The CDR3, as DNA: TGTGCCGGCAGGCCAGATATAAACTATGGCTACACCTTC. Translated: CAGRPDINYGYTF. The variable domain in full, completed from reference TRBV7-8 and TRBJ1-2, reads GAGVSQSPRYKVAKRGQDVALRCDPISGHVSLFWYQQALGQGPEFLTYFQNEAQLDKSGLPSDRFFAERPEGSVSTLKIQRTQQEDSAVYLCAGRPDINYGYTFGSGTRLTVV.

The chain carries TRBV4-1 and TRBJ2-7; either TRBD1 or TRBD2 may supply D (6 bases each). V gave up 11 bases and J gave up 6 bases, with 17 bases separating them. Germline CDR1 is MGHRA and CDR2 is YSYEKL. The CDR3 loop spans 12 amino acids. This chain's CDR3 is CAGGQGGGEQYV. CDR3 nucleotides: TGCGCCGGCGGCCAAGGAGGGGGCGAGCAGTACGTC.